This TCR beta chain was documented in a study of T cells in Graves' hyperthyroidism and ophthalmopathy. TCR beta CDR3 sequences were amplified from RNA transcripts. The study used the HTBI primer set for a first-round RT-PCR of the TCR CDR3. TCRdb used MiXCR to reprocess the multiplex PCR reads, holding one entry per CDR3 protein. The repertoire holds some 250,000 distinct CDR3 sequences, with 13% to 15% as singletons. V was cut by 5 bases and J by 3 bases, with 8 bases left in between. CDR3 length: 13 amino acids. The germline CDR1 and CDR2 sequences are SGHKS and YYEKEE (reference sequence). This clonotype has at least ten counts.

The receptor was isolated from a woman aged 45-65 years with Graves' hyperthyroidism that later progressed to Graves' ophthalmopathy. Sequenced material: blood. The chain employs TRBV5-5 and TRBJ2-2; D perhaps matches TRBD2 (5 bases). In DNA form, the CDR3 reads TGTGCCAGCAGACTAGAGTACACCGGGGAGCTGTTTTTT. Translated: CASRLEYTGELFF.